The clone carrying this T cell receptor beta chain was seen many times. Its target is not known. From RNA transcripts, TCR beta CDR3 regions were amplified. Using the HTBI primer set, a first-round RT-PCR was run on the TCR CDR3. Each CDR3 protein gets one entry after TCRdb re-called the multiplex PCR reads with MiXCR. The sample shows about 560,000 distinct CDR3 sequences, about a sixth of them seen only once. The germline CDR1 and CDR2 sequences are SNHLY and FYNNEI. The CDR3 is 14 residues long. J gave up 0 bases and V 10 bases, and 5 bases lay outside the gene matches. This sample stems from a study of T cells in Graves' hyperthyroidism and ophthalmopathy. At the level of the study: The blood sample was taken at first diagnosis, before treatment began. Regarding the study as a whole: Expanded thyroid clonotypes (above 0.001) were mostly also found in blood.

Newly diagnosed hyperthyroidism patients aged 18 to 65 years had disease lasting under 2 months. Material for sequencing was blood. The chain uses TRBV2 and TRBJ1-3; 8 bases agree with TRBD1. This sequence originates from a woman aged 18-29 years with Graves' hyperthyroidism. In DNA, the CDR3 is TGTGCCACCCGGACAGGGAGCTCTGGAAACACCATATATTTT. Its translation is CATRTGSSGNTIYF.